Shown below are 17 T cell receptor beta chains from a single sample sequenced in a study of CD8+ T cells in alopecia areata. Investigators isolated RNA and reverse transcribed it into cDNA to act as the sequencing template. The method was immunoSEQ multiplex PCR; TCRdb's version includes in-frame clones alone and lacks a portion of them. Singletons are absent from the sample, which has around 290,000 clones. Markers used for sorting pooled cutaneous lymph node cells were CD4, CD8alpha, NKG2D, NKG2ACE and others. The sample comprised CD4+ T cells sorted from a lymph node. The receptors shown here come from a C3H/HeJ mouse with alopecia areata. MHC haplotype: H2-k.

This clone was observed a few times. Mouse germline and gene names are used. The CDR3 extends 4 residues past the end of the read, so its final part is completed from the germline J gene. The chain combines TRBV31 with TRBJ2-2, with a weak D call TRBD1 (6 bases). V was pared by 7 bases and J by 0 bases, with 15 bases between. CDR3 length: 15 residues. The germline CDR1 and CDR2 sequences are GKSSPN and SITVG. CDR3 DNA, as far as it was read: TGTGCCTCCAGGACCCGGGACACAAACACCGGG. Amino acid sequence: CASRTRDTNTG. The full-length CDR3 reads as CASRTRDTNTGQLYF.

A note on this clone: Gene names are the mouse ones. The read falls 3 residues short of the CDR3 end, and the missing part is taken from the germline J gene. This rearrangement joins TRBV13-3 to TRBJ1-6, with D hard to call. TRBJ1-6 carries the ORF label, with uncertain function. The CDR3 contains 14 residues. V was shortened by 1 base and J by 5 bases, with 7 bases between the two germline ends. Germline CDR1 NNHDY, CDR2 SYVADS. This CDR3 is CASSDTQDNSPLYF. Partial CDR3 DNA: TGTGCCAGCAGTGATACACAAGATAATTCGCCC.

On this clone itself: Gene names are mouse gene names. The read ends 4 residues before the CDR3 terminus; that terminus is restored from the germline J gene. V and J are TRBV17 and TRBJ2-1; 10 positions match TRBD1. Germline CDR1 MNHDT, CDR2 YYDKIL. The CDR3 consists of 13 residues. V shed 8 bases, J shed 6 bases, and the junction held 4 bases outside the gene matches. The sequenced part of the CDR3 DNA is TGTGCTAGCCTAGGGGACAGGGGTGCT. It is translated as CASLGDRGA. The complete CDR3 reads CASLGDRGAEQFF.

This clone has at least ten counts. The germline and genes are mouse ones. The CDR3 goes on 4 residues after the read ends, and that part is filled in from the germline J gene. V usage is TRBV13-3 and J usage is TRBJ2-2; D not resolved. Deletions cut 4 bases from V and 6 bases from J, with 4 bases between. This CDR3 has 11 amino acids. CDR1 and CDR2 from the germline V gene are NNHDY and SYVADS. CDR3 DNA (partial): TGTGCCAGCAGTTTGGCCGGG. This encodes CASSLAG. The whole CDR3 sequence is CASSLAGQLYF.

Notes on this clone: Here the gene names and germline are mouse. The read ends 4 residues early relative to the CDR3; the germline J gene fills the gap. The rearrangement links TRBV13-3 to TRBJ2-2; D possibly corresponds to TRBD2 (7 bases). V was trimmed by 3 bases and J by 2 bases, leaving 8 bases between them. The CDR3 consists of 14 residues. The germline gives CDR1 NNHDY, CDR2 SYVADS. CDR3 bases read: TGTGCCAGCAGTGTGGGGGGCAACACCGGG. This encodes CASSVGGNTG. The complete CDR3 protein is CASSVGGNTGQLYF.

This clone was recorded a few times. Mouse gene names and germline throughout. Read sequence stops 4 residues before the CDR3 end, and the germline J gene provides the missing end. V is TRBV13-1 and J is TRBJ2-2; 10 positions match TRBD1. There are 16 residues in the CDR3. CDR1 and CDR2 from the germline V gene are NSHNY and SYGAGN. Trimming removed 2 bases from V and 5 bases from J; junction bases left unmatched: 6. The CDR3 reads CASSEPGTGETGQLYF. CDR3 DNA, as far as it was read: TGTGCCAGCAGTGAGCCCGGGACAGGGGAGACCGGG.

Details on this clone: The gene names here belong to mouse. From the germline J gene comes the end of the CDR3, since the read stops 4 residues before it. J is TRBJ2-7 and V is TRBV13-2; D is possibly TRBD2 (6 bases). CDR1 and CDR2 (germline): NNHNN, SYGAGS (reference sequence). This CDR3 has 11 residues. The CDR3 loop is CASGGTYEQYF. Partial CDR3 DNA: TGTGCCAGCGGCGGGACTTAT.

This clone showed up just a few times. Genes and germline are mouse. The CDR3 goes on 4 residues after the read ends, and that part is filled in from the germline J gene. This sample also contains other DNA sequences that code for the same CDR3. The rearrangement links TRBV13-1 to TRBJ2-2; possibly TRBD1 for D (6 bases). The CDR3 spans 13 residues. Deletions cut 4 bases from V and 5 bases from J, with 9 bases between. In germline, CDR1 is NSHNY, CDR2 SYGAGN. CDR3 DNA (partial): TGTGCCAGCAGTCCAACAGGGACCGGG. This codes for CASSPTGTG. In full, the CDR3 is CASSPTGTGQLYF.

This clone was detected only a few times. Genes and germline come from the mouse. Read coverage stops 4 residues before the CDR3 terminus; the germline J gene supplies the remainder. The gene calls are TRBV2 and TRBJ2-1; tentatively, D is TRBD1 (6 bases). The length of the CDR3 is 15 residues. CDR1 LGHNA and CDR2 YSYQKL come from the germline V gene. Trimming left V 2 bases short and J 0 bases short, with 8 bases between. The CDR3 DNA, read in part, is TGTGCCAGCAGCCAATACAGGGCTAACTATGCT. Translation: CASSQYRANYA. The whole CDR3 sequence is CASSQYRANYAEQFF.

This clone was seen only a few times. Genes here carry mouse names. CDR3 sequence: CASSDAGGVNSPLYF. The sequenced part of the CDR3 DNA is TGTGCCAGCAGTGATGCTGGGGGGGTTAATTCGCCC. This chain uses TRBV13-1 with TRBJ1-6; a possible D gene is TRBD1 (5 bases). The CDR3 end lies 3 residues beyond the end of the read and is filled in from the germline J gene. TRBJ1-6 falls under the ORF class, with uncertain function. V was pared by 0 bases and J by 6 bases, with 10 bases between. The CDR3 has 15 residues. Germline assignment: CDR1 NSHNY and CDR2 SYGAGN.

In this sample, this clone turned up a few times. Gene names are mouse gene names. The read comes to an end 4 residues before the CDR3 does, leaving the germline J gene to fill in the end. At the DNA level, this CDR3 is encoded by other sequences in the same sample as well. V and J are TRBV5 and TRBJ2-5, with TRBD2 matching over 8 bases. V lost 1 base to trimming and J lost 3 bases; unmatched junction nucleotides: 0. The CDR3 spans 14 residues. In germline, CDR1 is LGHNA, CDR2 YNLKQL (reference sequence). The sequenced part of the CDR3 DNA is TGTGCCAGCAGCCAAGGACTGGGGCAAGAC. It codes for CASSQGLGQD. The full CDR3 protein reads CASSQGLGQDTQYF.

The sample holds a few counts of this clone. Gene labels here are mouse ones. The read stops 4 residues short of the end of the CDR3; the missing end is completed from the germline J gene. The V and J genes are TRBV13-2 and TRBJ2-7; TRBD2 matches at 10 bases. J lost 1 base, V lost 0 bases, and 1 base had no gene match. Germline-derived CDR1 and CDR2 are NNHNN and SYGAGS (reference sequence). This CDR3 comprises 15 residues. The part of the CDR3 DNA that was read is TGTGCCAGCGGTGATGCTGGGGGGGCTTCCTAT. It yields the protein CASGDAGGASY. The entire CDR3 protein is CASGDAGGASYEQYF.

This clone was seen more than once but under ten times. Any gene name here is a mouse gene name. The observed sequence ends 4 residues before the CDR3 terminus, with the missing tail filled in from the germline J gene. The chain combines TRBV31 with TRBJ2-4; 7 bases are shared with TRBD2. CDR1 is GKSSPN and CDR2 is SITVG in the germline V gene. The CDR3 consists of 13 residues. CDR3 DNA (partial): TGTGCCTGGAGTCGGACTGGAGAAAAC. It specifies CAWSRTGEN. The complete CDR3 protein is CAWSRTGENTLYF.

This clone showed up just a few times. Gene names are the mouse ones. The CDR3 end falls 4 residues outside the read, so it is completed with the germline J gene. Additional DNA sequences in this sample encode the identical CDR3. The chain joins TRBV5 to TRBJ2-1, with 9 positions matching TRBD2. The CDR3 runs to 15 residues. The trim removed 3 bases at V and 3 bases at J, leaving 3 bases unmatched. Germline CDR1 LGHNA, CDR2 YNLKQL (reference sequence). CDR3 loop: CASSQPGLGYAEQFF. The part of the CDR3 DNA that was read is TGTGCCAGCAGCCAGCCGGGACTGGGCTATGCT.

This clone was detected a few times. The genes and germline here are from mouse. The CDR3 extends 4 residues past the end of the read, so its final part is completed from the germline J gene. Within the sample, other DNA sequences also encode this same CDR3. This chain joins TRBV5 and TRBJ2-2; 8 bases are a match to TRBD2. The junction had 1 base not matched to a gene; V was cut back by 1 base and J by 0 bases. Germline assignment: CDR1 LGHNA and CDR2 YNLKQL (reference sequence). The CDR3 is made up of 16 amino acids. CDR3 bases read: TGTGCCAGCAGCCAAGTACTGGGGGCAAACACCGGG. Residues: CASSQVLGANTG. The full CDR3 reads CASSQVLGANTGQLYF.

Concerning this clone itself: Gene and germline names: mouse. Coverage ceases 4 residues before the CDR3 finishes, and the germline J gene fills in the end. This chain connects TRBV13-3 to TRBJ2-7, with a possible D match to TRBD1 (5 bases). Trimming shortened V by 2 bases and J by 3 bases, and 9 bases separated the two germline ends. The CDR3 length is 13 residues. Germline lookup yields CDR1 NNHDY and CDR2 SYVADS. The CDR3 loop is CASSETTVYEQYF. The covered CDR3 bases are TGTGCCAGCAGTGAGACGACAGTCTAT.

This clone was observed a handful of times. Germline and genes here are mouse. The read terminates 3 residues ahead of where the CDR3 ends, so the germline J gene completes it. The chain joins TRBV13-1 to TRBJ1-6, with D unclear. TRBJ1-6 is noted as an ORF with a role that remains uncertain. This CDR3 comprises 12 residues. Looked up from germline, CDR1 is NSHNY and CDR2 is SYGAGN. CDR3: CASSDLFLPLYF. The part of the CDR3 DNA that was read is TGTGCCAGCAGTGATTTGTTCCTGCCC.